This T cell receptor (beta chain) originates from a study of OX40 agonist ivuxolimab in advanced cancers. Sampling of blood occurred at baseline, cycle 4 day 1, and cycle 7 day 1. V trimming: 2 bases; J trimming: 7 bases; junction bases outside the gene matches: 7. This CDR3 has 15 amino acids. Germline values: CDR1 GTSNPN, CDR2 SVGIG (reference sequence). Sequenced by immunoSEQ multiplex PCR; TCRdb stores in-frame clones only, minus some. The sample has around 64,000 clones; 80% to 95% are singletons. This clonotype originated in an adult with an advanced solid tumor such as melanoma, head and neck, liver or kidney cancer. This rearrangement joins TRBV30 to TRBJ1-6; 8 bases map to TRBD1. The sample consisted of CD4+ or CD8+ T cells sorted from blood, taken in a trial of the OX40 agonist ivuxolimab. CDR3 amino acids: CAWSMRTGKNSPLHF. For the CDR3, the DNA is TGTGCCTGGAGTATGAGGACAGGGAAGAATTCACCCCTCCACTTT.